These 28 T cell receptor beta chains came from one sample sequenced in a study of cytomegalovirus exposure and HLA in healthy donors. Both 60 Vbeta primers and 13 Jbeta primers went into the PCR. This table comes from immunoSEQ multiplex PCR, and its TCRdb copy is limited to in-frame clones, with some not included. The sample records some 130,000 clones, just under 80% being singletons. What was sequenced was PBMCs. All receptors come from a man aged 30 to 45 in good health.

The rearrangement links TRBV9 to TRBJ2-5; tentative D call: TRBD1 (5 bases). Trimming took off 0 bases at V and 5 bases at J, with 8 bases between the two ends. Germline loops: CDR1 SGDLS, CDR2 YYNGEE. CDR3 size: 13 residues. Here the CDR3 DNA reads TGTGCCAGCAGCGTAGAGGGGTTGGAGACCCAGTACTTC. Protein: CASSVEGLETQYF.

The chain recombines TRBV7-9 with TRBJ2-1; possible D gene TRBD2, 6 bases. V shed 5 bases and J shed 4 bases, with 15 bases lying between them. The CDR3 runs to 15 residues. CDR1 and CDR2 (germline): SEHNR, FQNEAQ (reference sequence). CDR3 nucleotide sequence: TGTGCCAGCAGCGCCAAGATGACTAGTTACAATGAGCAGTTCTTC. The encoded protein is CASSAKMTSYNEQFF.

The rearrangement links TRBV6-5 to TRBJ1-1; weak D call: TRBD1 (5 bases). CDR3 length: 14 amino acids. V dropped 6 bases and J dropped 5 bases, with 16 bases sitting between them. CDR1 and CDR2 from the germline V gene are MNHEY and SVGAGI. The CDR3, as DNA: TGTGCCAGCAGACGGTATATTGGGGGGACTGAAGCTTTCTTT. Its translation: CASRRYIGGTEAFF.

This chain links TRBV4-1 with TRBJ1-2; TRBD1 agrees at 7 bases. Germline trimming cut 2 bases from V and 8 bases from J; bases unmatched to any gene: 5. From germline, CDR1 is MGHRA and CDR2 YSYEKL. The length of the CDR3 is 13 residues. CDR3: CASSQTGVAGYTF. The CDR3 DNA sequence: TGCGCCAGCAGCCAAACAGGGGTAGCGGGCTACACCTTC.

The rearrangement uses TRBV28 and TRBJ2-3, with TRBD2 matching over 10 bases. Losses at the gene ends were 5 bases for V and 5 bases for J; bases not matched to a gene: 19. CDR3 size: 19 residues. Per germline, CDR1 MDHEN and CDR2 SYDVKM. CDR3 sequence (DNA): TGTGCCAGCAGTCCCTGGGCCGGGGAAAGCGGGAGGGCCGTAGATACGCAGTATTTT. Its translation: CASSPWAGESGRAVDTQYF.

V is TRBV5-4 and J is TRBJ2-1; maybe TRBD2 (5 bases). The V end was cut by 9 bases, the J end by 6 bases, with 19 bases between. Germline-derived CDR1 and CDR2 are SGHNT and YYREEE (reference sequence). This CDR3 has 14 residues. The CDR3 loop reads CAIKADSWANEQFF. In DNA form, the CDR3 reads TGTGCCATCAAAGCGGACTCTTGGGCCAATGAGCAGTTCTTC.

There are a few counts of this clone. The rearrangement links TRBV27 to TRBJ1-5; D gene ambiguous. CDR3 size: 15 residues. The germline V and J ends were trimmed by 2 bases and 6 bases, with 14 bases remaining between them. CDR1 MNHEY and CDR2 SMNVEV come from the germline V gene (reference sequence). The CDR3 spells CASSLGPSSSQPQHF. The CDR3 nucleotides read TGTGCCAGCAGTTTAGGGCCCTCGTCAAGTCAGCCCCAGCATTTT.

DNA of the CDR3: TGTGCCAGCAGCTTAGATAGCGGGAGCAACATTCAGTACTTC. Translation: CASSLDSGSNIQYF. The chain recombines TRBV7-6 with TRBJ2-4, with TRBD2 matching over 9 bases. The germline V gene has CDR1 SGHVS and CDR2 FNYEAQ. The CDR3 spans 14 residues. J gave up 7 bases and V 1 base, and 2 bases lay outside the gene matches.

This clone is a singleton in its sample. The genes are TRBV4-1 and TRBJ2-1; 12 bases line up with TRBD2. CDR3 size: 15 residues. The V gene end was trimmed by 5 bases and the J gene end by 4 bases; junction bases not matched to a gene: 3. Germline V gives CDR1 MGHRA, CDR2 YSYEKL. CDR3 DNA sequence: TGCGCCAGCAGCGCGGGACTAGCGGGTTACAATGAGCAGTTCTTC. Translated: CASSAGLAGYNEQFF.

CDR3 sequence reads: CASSDYSTGPYGYTF. The CDR3, as DNA: TGTGCCAGCAGCGACTATTCGACAGGCCCCTATGGCTACACCTTC. This rearrangement joins TRBV9 to TRBJ1-2; possibly TRBD1 for D (6 bases). Trimming cost V 3 bases and J 4 bases, with 16 bases left between them. The CDR3 totals 15 residues. Germline V CDR1 and CDR2: SGDLS, YYNGEE.

A note on this clone: One end of the junction is discordant with germline, which a read error may explain. The V gene is TRBV7-9, the J gene TRBJ2-2, with 11 bases that match TRBD1. Germline V gene data show CDR1 as SEHNR and CDR2 as FQNEAQ (reference sequence). CDR3 length: 15 amino acids. The CDR3 loop reads CTSSLGQGGVGELFF. The DNA of the CDR3 is TGTACCAGCAGCTTGGGACAGGGGGGTGTCGGGGAGCTGTTTTTT.

V and J are TRBV5-8 and TRBJ2-7; 8 bases fit TRBD2. Trimming cost V 4 bases and J 2 bases; bases outside gene matches: 8. There are 15 residues in the CDR3. Germline assignment: CDR1 SGHTS and CDR2 YDEGEE. Here the CDR3 DNA reads TGTGCCAGCAGCCCTTTGGGACTAGGGACCTACGAGCAGTACTTC. Its translation: CASSPLGLGTYEQYF. Full variable domain (remainder filled in from reference TRBV5-8 and TRBJ2-7): EAGVTQSPTHLIKTRGQQATLRCSPISGHTSVYWYQQALGLGLQFLLWYDEGEERNRGNFPPRFSGRQFPNYSSELNVNALELEDSALYLCASSPLGLGTYEQYFGPGTRLTVT.

This chain uses TRBV4-3 with TRBJ2-3, with D perhaps matching TRBD2 (6 bases). This CDR3 has 16 residues. The ends were cut back, 1 base at V and 2 bases at J, with 13 bases in the middle. The germline gives CDR1 LGHNA, CDR2 YSLEER. CDR3 in amino acids: CASSQGGRGITDTQYF. For the CDR3, the DNA is TGCGCCAGCAGCCAAGGTGGGCGGGGCATCACAGATACGCAGTATTTT.

This rearrangement joins TRBV6-5 to TRBJ2-7; 8 nucleotides line up with TRBD1. The last part of the DNA fits TRBJ2-1 better; the J call may be wrong. CDR1 is MNHEY and CDR2 is SVGAGI in the germline V gene. The CDR3 contains 12 residues. CDR3 in amino acids: CASRDRINEQFF. DNA for the CDR3: TGTGCCAGCCGGGACAGGATCAATGAGCAGTTCTTC.

V and J are TRBV5-4 and TRBJ2-7, with D possibly matching TRBD1 (6 bases). Germline V gene data show CDR1 as SGHNT and CDR2 as YYREEE (reference sequence). The CDR3 length is 15 residues. The V gene lost 4 bases and the J gene lost 1 base, with 15 bases spanning the gap. The CDR3 loop is CASSVGQGPSYEQYF. CDR3 DNA sequence: TGTGCCAGCAGCGTGGGCCAGGGGCCGTCCTACGAGCAGTACTTC.

The chain employs TRBV5-1 and TRBJ2-3; D perhaps matches TRBD1 (6 bases). V was shortened by 4 bases and J by 2 bases, with 11 bases between the two germline ends. The germline V gene has CDR1 SGHRS and CDR2 YFSETQ. The CDR3 loop spans 14 amino acids. The CDR3 loop reads CASSTGTNTDTQYF. The CDR3 DNA follows: TGCGCCAGCAGCACCGGGACAAACACAGATACGCAGTATTTT.

The rearrangement uses TRBV30 and TRBJ2-1; D might be TRBD2 (5 bases). V lost 5 bases and J lost 8, with 13 bases in between. This CDR3 has 12 amino acids. Looked up from germline, CDR1 is GTSNPN and CDR2 is SVGIG (reference sequence). Written as DNA, the CDR3 is TGTGCCTGGGGACGTCGGGGTTATGAGCAGTTCTTC. Protein: CAWGRRGYEQFF. The complete variable domain, with remaining parts taken from reference TRBV30 and TRBJ2-1, reads SQTIHQWPATLVQPVGSPLSLECTVEGTSNPNLYWYRQAAGRGLQLLFYSVGIGQISSEVPQNLSASRPQDRQFILSSKKLLLSDSGFYLCAWGRRGYEQFFGPGTRLTVL.

This chain connects TRBV5-1 to TRBJ2-1; 11 nucleotides line up with TRBD2. The CDR3 sequence is 15 residues long. CDR1 is SGHRS, CDR2 YFSETQ, per germline. V was pared by 7 bases and J by 6 bases, with 9 bases of the junction left unmatched. CDR3 nucleotides: TGCGCCAGCTCAAGCACTAGCGGGAGTTCCAATGAGCAGTTCTTC. Translated, it gives CASSSTSGSSNEQFF.

CDR3 nucleotide sequence: TGTGCCACCACCAGGCGGGGTTCAGCGTATGGCTACACCTTC. This sequence encodes CATTRRGSAYGYTF. This chain joins TRBV15 and TRBJ1-2; no clear D. Deletions cut 7 bases from V and 5 bases from J, with 17 bases between. CDR1 is LNHNV, CDR2 YYDKDF, per germline (reference sequence). This CDR3 is built from 14 residues.

This rearrangement joins TRBV20-1 to TRBJ2-7; 7 bases map to TRBD1. V shed 1 base and J 6 bases; nucleotides not matched to a gene: 0. This CDR3 spans 11 amino acids. Germline V CDR1 and CDR2: DFQATT, SNEGSKA (reference sequence). As DNA, the CDR3 is TGCAGTGCTAGAGGACAGGGCGAGCAGTACTTC. Its translation: CSARGQGEQYF.

The chain combines TRBV28 with TRBJ1-2; 9 nucleotides align to TRBD1. V was clipped by 11 bases and J by 8 bases; unmatched bases: 12. The CDR3 has 13 residues. Germline CDR1 is MDHEN and CDR2 is SYDVKM. CDR3 region: CAGSQGTGRGYTF. Written as DNA, the CDR3 is TGTGCCGGTTCCCAAGGGACAGGGCGAGGCTACACCTTC.

This clone came up a few times. The CDR3 loop reads CASSLTAGPGNTIYF. CDR3 nucleotide sequence: TGTGCCAGCTCACTAACCGCAGGGCCTGGAAACACCATATATTTT. The chain carries TRBV18 and TRBJ1-3, with a possible D match to TRBD1 (5 bases). The V and J ends lost 4 bases and 2 bases respectively, with 12 bases between them. CDR1 and CDR2 (germline): KGHSH, LQKENI. This CDR3 is 15 amino acids long.

The chain is built from TRBV6-1 and TRBJ2-7; 9 bases line up with TRBD1. V shed 4 bases, J shed 6 bases, and the junction held 19 bases outside the gene matches. The CDR3 is made up of 18 amino acids. CDR1 and CDR2 from the germline V gene are MNHNS and SASEGT. The CDR3 protein is CASSARDRVGGSSSEQYF. CDR3 in DNA: TGTGCCAGCAGTGCAAGGGACAGGGTTGGCGGGAGTTCGTCCGAGCAGTACTTC.

The chain uses TRBV6-5 and TRBJ1-2; D may be TRBD1 (6 bases). The germline CDR1 and CDR2 sequences are MNHEY and SVGAGI. The V end lost 5 bases, the J end lost 6 bases, and 16 bases lay between the germline ends. The CDR3 length is 14 residues. The CDR3 region is CASSTQGGKNGYTF. CDR3 DNA: TGTGCCAGCAGTACACAGGGAGGGAAAAATGGCTACACCTTC.

The chain couples TRBV7-3 to TRBJ2-2; D perhaps matches TRBD2 (6 bases). Germline assignment: CDR1 SGHTA and CDR2 FQGTGA. The CDR3 runs 14 residues. Trimming stripped 5 bases from V and 5 bases from J, with 12 bases between. This CDR3 reads CASSPGLTTGELFF. As DNA, the CDR3 is TGTGCCAGCAGCCCCGGACTAACAACCGGGGAGCTGTTTTTT.

The chain carries TRBV5-1 and TRBJ1-1; tentative D call: TRBD1 (5 bases). The V gene's germline CDR1 is SGHRS and CDR2 YFSETQ. This CDR3 region has 14 residues. The ends were cut back, 4 bases at V and 10 bases at J, with 20 bases in the middle. The CDR3, as DNA: TGCGCCAGCAGCACCATTGGGGCAGGCGGTGCAGCTTTCTTT. This translates into CASSTIGAGGAAFF.

The chain links TRBV9 to TRBJ2-5, with a weak D call TRBD2 (6 bases). The CDR3 is 15 residues long. V was trimmed by 0 bases and J by 4 bases, leaving 13 bases between them. The germline gives CDR1 SGDLS, CDR2 YYNGEE. The CDR3 here is CASSVAVGAGETQYF. DNA for the CDR3: TGTGCCAGCAGCGTAGCAGTGGGAGCGGGAGAGACCCAGTACTTC.

V and J are TRBV2 and TRBJ2-3, with a tentative D call TRBD1 (5 bases). This CDR3 contains 15 residues. Germline V gives CDR1 SNHLY, CDR2 FYNNEI. V gave up 1 base and J gave up 0 bases, with 8 bases separating them. The CDR3 nucleotides are TGTGCCAGCAGTGAAGAGGCAGGGAGCACAGATACGCAGTATTTT. This codes for CASSEEAGSTDTQYF. Together with reference TRBV2 and TRBJ2-3, the CDR3 gives the full variable domain: EPEVTQTPSHQVTQMGQEVILRCVPISNHLYFYWYRQILGQKVEFLVSFYNNEISEKSEIFDDQFSVERPDGSNFTLKIRSTKLEDSAMYFCASSEEAGSTDTQYFGPGTRLTVL.